The next 4 T cell receptor beta chains were all read from a single sample in a study of cytomegalovirus exposure and HLA in healthy donors (dated by TCRdb to about 2017). Library creation used the immunoSEQ multiplex PCR assay. A mixture of 60 forward primers for TCR Vbeta segments and 13 reverse primers for TCR Jbeta segments was used in the multiplex PCR. TCRdb retrieved this table from immuneACCESS and kept in-frame rearrangements only. Not all clones are present; in checked studies, unresolved V genes account for under half, and no reason is known for the remainder. The sample table contains fewer than 250,000 clones; only one count was recorded for over 80% of them. Jointly, the top ten make up roughly 5.5% of the sample. The sequenced sample consisted of PBMCs. The source is a man aged 35-49 years in good health and CMV-seropositive.

The J gene is TRBJ2-1, the V gene TRBV9; 10 nucleotides line up with TRBD2. The V and J ends lost 0 bases and 2 bases, in that order; junction bases with no gene match: 2. This CDR3 is built from 16 residues. The germline V gene encodes CDR1 SGDLS and CDR2 YYNGEE. CDR3 DNA: TGTGCCAGCAGCGTAGAGCTAGCGGGAGCCTACAATGAGCAGTTCTTC. Its translation: CASSVELAGAYNEQFF.

As regards this clone: Germline and junction disagree at one end, which may indicate a read error. The rearrangement joins TRBV19 to TRBJ1-1; D may be TRBD1 (5 bases). Germline V CDR1 and CDR2: LNHDA, SQIVND (reference sequence). The CDR3 consists of 14 residues. Written as DNA, the CDR3 is TGTGCCAGTAGTTTAACAGGAGTGAACACTGAAGCTTCCTTT. It is translated as CASSLTGVNTEASF. Together with reference TRBV19 and TRBJ1-1, the CDR3 gives the full variable domain: DGGITQSPKYLFRKEGQNVTLSCEQNLNHDAMYWYRQDPGQGLRLIYYSQIVNDFQKGDIAEGYSVSREKKESFPLTVTSAQKNPTAFYLCASSLTGVNTEASFGQGTRLTVV.

V usage is TRBV7-3 and J usage is TRBJ2-7; TRBD1 agrees at 7 bases. With V trimmed by 0 bases and J by 10 bases, 9 bases remained unmatched. The CDR3 runs 14 residues. Germline V CDR1 and CDR2: SGHTA, FQGTGA. The CDR3 DNA follows: TGTGCCAGCAGCTTAACCCCGACAGGGAAGGACCAGTACTTC. Its translation is CASSLTPTGKDQYF.

The J gene is TRBJ2-1, the V gene TRBV6-5, with D possibly matching TRBD2 (5 bases). The germline V gene encodes CDR1 MNHEY and CDR2 SVGAGI. The V and J ends lost 5 bases and 9 bases respectively, with 8 bases between them. CDR3 size: 11 residues. The CDR3 protein is CASSIGSEQFF. In DNA form, the CDR3 reads TGTGCCAGCAGTATAGGGAGTGAGCAGTTCTTC.